Listed below are T cell receptor beta chains from one sample, sequenced in a study of blood T cell repertoires in COVID-19. Profiling relied on immunoSEQ multiplex PCR, and the TCRdb table lists in-frame clones only, not all of them. The repertoire holds some 200,000 clones, with about 82% as singletons. The sequenced sample was peripheral blood. The receptors originated from a woman of 80 years or more with acute or convalescent COVID-19. CDR3s include the opening cysteine and the closing phenylalanine or tryptophan. D genes are given only for firm matches. A clone size is listed for some rows: how often the clone was seen (once, few, many), or a class if it is expanded.

TRBV19,NA,TRBJ2-3,NA,CASRYIGGPQYF,TGTGCCAGTAGGTATATAGGAGGGCCGCAGTATTTT
TRBV11-2,NA,TRBJ2-1,TRBD2,CASRRASGGSNEQFF,TGTGCCAGCAGACGGGCTAGCGGGGGGAGCAATGAGCAGTTCTTC
TRBV7-8,few,TRBJ1-1,TRBD1,CASSLQGYTEAFF,TGTGCCAGCAGCCTACAGGGGTACACTGAAGCTTTCTTT
TRBV14,NA,TRBJ2-2,NA,CASSQRQIANTGELFF,TGTGCCAGCAGCCAAAGACAGATCGCGAACACCGGGGAGCTGTTTTTT
TRBV6-5,few,TRBJ1-2,NA,CASSTSTGDYGYTF,TGTGCCAGCAGTACCTCCACCGGAGACTATGGCTACACCTTC
TRBV7-3,NA,TRBJ1-1,NA,CASSLMPGDLEGTEAFF,TGTGCCAGCAGCTTAATGCCCGGGGACCTGGAGGGCACTGAAGCTTTCTTT
TRBV14,NA,TRBJ1-6,NA,CASSINRDSPLHF,TGTGCCAGCAGCATTAACAGGGATTCACCCCTCCACTTT
TRBV19,few,TRBJ1-1,NA,CASSIISPPGEAFF,TGTGCCAGTAGTATAATTTCTCCACCGGGTGAAGCTTTCTTT
TRBV3-1/TRBV3-2,NA,TRBJ2-7,TRBD2,CASSQDRGGPYSYEQYF,TGTGCCAGCAGCCAAGATCGGGGGGGGCCCTACTCCTACGAGCAGTACTTC
TRBV5-1,NA,TRBJ2-5,TRBD1,CASSLDRGQGGTQYF,TGCGCCAGCAGCTTGGACAGGGGTCAGGGTGGGACCCAGTACTTC
TRBV2,few,TRBJ2-5,TRBD1,CASSSDRDETQYF,TGTGCCAGCAGTTCCGACAGGGACGAGACCCAGTACTTC
TRBV19,few,TRBJ1-2,TRBD1,CASSIGDSGIGYGYTF,TGTGCCAGTAGTATAGGGGACAGTGGGATCGGCTATGGCTACACCTTC
TRBV7-8,NA,TRBJ1-1,NA,CASSSRVAEAFF,TGTGCCAGCAGCTCCAGGGTGGCGGAAGCTTTCTTT
TRBV6-4,NA,TRBJ1-2,TRBD1,CASKPGTGPYGYTF,TGTGCCAGCAAGCCCGGGACAGGGCCCTATGGCTACACCTTC
TRBV5-4,NA,TRBJ1-5,TRBD1,CASSWDREEGNQPQHF,TGTGCCAGCAGCTGGGACAGGGAGGAGGGCAATCAGCCCCAGCATTTT
TRBV6-5,NA,TRBJ1-2,NA,CASSSQGGGYTF,TGTGCCAGCAGCTCACAGGGAGGGGGCTACACCTTC